The present TCR beta chain was sequenced within a study of CD8 T cells in ankylosing spondylitis. Overall study findings and caveats: A motif of seven or eight highly homologous TCR beta variants was seen as apparently characteristic of ankylosing spondylitis blood. Previous work reported some of these motif variants in the synovial fluid and blood of reactive arthritis. From matched ankylosing spondylitis synovial fluid, disease-linked clones were reportedly recovered at significantly enriched levels.

The table lists this clonotype with a count of one. Its cognate antigen is unknown. Quantitative 5'-RACE was performed with molecular barcodes, and it yielded the TCR beta libraries. Each CDR3 protein is one row after TCRdb ran MiXCR on the 5' RACE reads. Among under 550,000 distinct CDR3 sequences listed, roughly 25% were seen once. Sequencing was performed on blood, either unsorted or a sorted T cell fraction (not recorded which). This receptor was identified in a male donor with ankylosing spondylitis.

The CDR3 DNA follows: TGCAGCGTTGAACTAAGCGGGCAAGGAGATACGCAGTATTTT. Translating it yields CSVELSGQGDTQYF. The rearrangement joins TRBV29-1 to TRBJ2-3; TRBD2 might be the D (6 bases). There are 14 residues in the CDR3. The V end lost 2 bases, the J end lost 5 bases, and 14 bases lay between the germline ends. CDR1 and CDR2 from the germline V gene are SQVTM and ANQGSEA.